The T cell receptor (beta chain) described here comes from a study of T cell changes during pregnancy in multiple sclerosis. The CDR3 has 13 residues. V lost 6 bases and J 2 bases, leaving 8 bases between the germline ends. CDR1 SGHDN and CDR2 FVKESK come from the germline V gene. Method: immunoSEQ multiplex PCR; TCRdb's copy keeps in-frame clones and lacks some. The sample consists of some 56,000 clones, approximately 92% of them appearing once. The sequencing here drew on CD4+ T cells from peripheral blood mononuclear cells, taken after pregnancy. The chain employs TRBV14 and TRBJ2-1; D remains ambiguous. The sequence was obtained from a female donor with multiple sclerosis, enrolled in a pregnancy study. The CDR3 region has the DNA TGTGCCAGCAGTCGGAGTCCCTACAATGAGCAGTTCTTC. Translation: CASSRSPYNEQFF.